This T cell receptor (beta chain) was identified in a study of shared clonotypes between healthy human individuals. As for this clone: The antigen is not known.

Per sorted-subset replicate PCR, input was around 220 ng DNA, representing about 30,000 T cell genomes. Libraries were prepared by immunoSEQ multiplex PCR; TCRdb keeps only in-frame clonotypes and omits some of them. The sample lists some 980,000 clones; approximately 80% were seen once. Study-wide results and caveats: Naive subsets, compared against memory subsets, generally had larger estimated richness values.

Partitioning of CD4+ cells yielded a CD45RA+ naive subset and a CD45RA-negative memory subset. CDR1 and CDR2 (germline): SGHTA, FQGTGA. V gave up 4 bases and J gave up 0 bases; unmatched junction bases: 4. CDR3 size: 16 residues. Sequencing was done on a sample of memory CD4+ T cells sorted from blood. Subset defined: CD45RA-negative fraction. The sequence came from a man younger than 35 in good health. V is TRBV7-3 and J is TRBJ2-2; 8 positions match TRBD1. The chain's CDR3 is CASSSRQGSNTGELFF. Here the CDR3 DNA reads TGTGCCAGCAGCTCCAGACAGGGGTCGAACACCGGGGAGCTGTTTTTT.